A selection of T cell receptor beta chains follows, all from one sample in a study of cytomegalovirus exposure and HLA in healthy donors. Profiling relied on immunoSEQ multiplex PCR, and the TCRdb table lists in-frame clones only, not all of them. The data hold some 110,000 clones, with roughly 68% observed a single time. The sequenced sample was PBMCs. The receptors originated from a woman younger than 45 in good health and CMV-seronegative. Each CDR3 is given with its conserved first and last residue. A D gene is named only where the DNA matches it firmly. Only some rows state a clone size, as once, few, many or a class for expanded clones.

size: -; D: -; J: TRBJ1-1; V: TRBV30; length: 13; DNA: TGTGCCCAGGAGGACAGCTCGAACACTGAAGCTTTCTTT; CDR3: CAQEDSSNTEAFF
size: -; D: TRBD1; J: TRBJ1-1; V: TRBV5-1; length: 15; DNA: TGCGCCAGCAGCTTAGACGGACAGGGTATCGCTGAAGCTTTCTTT; CDR3: CASSLDGQGIAEAFF
size: few; D: TRBD2; J: TRBJ2-2; V: TRBV13; length: 18; DNA: TGTGCCAGCAGCTTAGGGCCTAGCGGGAGGAGAAACACCGGGGAGCTGTTTTTT; CDR3: CASSLGPSGRRNTGELFF
size: few; D: -; J: TRBJ2-2; V: TRBV6-6; length: 13; DNA: TGTGCCAGCAGTTTAGGAGTAACCGGGGAGCTGTTTTTT; CDR3: CASSLGVTGELFF
size: few; D: -; J: TRBJ1-1; V: TRBV10-3; length: 19; DNA: TGTGCCATCAGTGAGATGGGGCAGACCGCGAACATTGTGAACACTGAAGCTTTCTTT; CDR3: CAISEMGQTANIVNTEAFF
size: -; D: TRBD1; J: TRBJ1-2; V: TRBV7-9; length: 14; DNA: TGTGCCAGCAGCAGACCGGGGACAGCCTATGGCTACACCTTC; CDR3: CASSRPGTAYGYTF
size: -; D: -; J: TRBJ1-6; V: TRBV7-2; length: 14; DNA: TGTGCCAGCAGTCACCCAGGCTATAATTCACCCCTCCACTTT; CDR3: CASSHPGYNSPLHF
size: -; D: -; J: TRBJ1-6; V: TRBV4-3; length: 15; DNA: TGCGCCAGCAGCCAAGATACAGGGACTAATTCACCCCTCCACTTT; CDR3: CASSQDTGTNSPLHF
size: once; D: -; J: TRBJ2-3; V: TRBV5-1; length: 15; DNA: TGCGCCAGCACCTTGGATGAGGGAGAGGCGGATACGCAGTATTTT; CDR3: CASTLDEGEADTQYF
size: -; D: -; J: TRBJ1-2; V: TRBV5-1; length: 15; DNA: TGCGCCAGCAGCTTGGGGCTTAAACGAGGCTATGGCTACACCTTC; CDR3: CASSLGLKRGYGYTF
size: once; D: TRBD1; J: TRBJ2-5; V: TRBV29-1; length: 15; DNA: TGCAGCGTTGCCGACAGGGCCGGTCGATTTGAGACCCAGTACTTC; CDR3: CSVADRAGRFETQYF
size: -; D: -; J: TRBJ1-1; V: TRBV27; length: 15; DNA: TGTGCCAGCAGTTTATATGGGGCCGTGAACACTGAAGCTTTCTTT; CDR3: CASSLYGAVNTEAFF
size: -; D: TRBD1; J: TRBJ1-1; V: TRBV30; length: 12; DNA: TGTGCCTGGAGTGTACAGGGGTGTGAAGCTTTCTTT; CDR3: CAWSVQGCEAFF
size: -; D: -; J: TRBJ2-7; V: TRBV9; length: 12; DNA: TGTGCCAGCAGCAAACAGAACTACGAGCAGTACTTC; CDR3: CASSKQNYEQYF
size: -; D: TRBD1; J: TRBJ2-7; V: TRBV30; length: 16; DNA: TGTGCCTGGAGTGGACAGGGGGCGTCTCTTAGGAACGAGCAGTACTTC; CDR3: CAWSGQGASLRNEQYF
size: -; D: TRBD1; J: TRBJ1-2; V: TRBV25-1; length: 16; DNA: TGTGCCAGCAGCTCCCGGGACAGGGGGTTGAACTATGGCTACACCTTC; CDR3: CASSSRDRGLNYGYTF
size: -; D: -; J: TRBJ2-6; V: TRBV5-3; length: 14; DNA: TGTGCCAGGACAATGATTTCTGGGGCCAACGTCCTGACTTTC; CDR3: CARTMISGANVLTF
size: -; D: -; J: TRBJ1-5; V: TRBV5-5; length: 16; DNA: TGTGCCAGCAGCCTCCTAGGGCTTCCGGGGGTAGAACCCCAGCATTTT; CDR3: CASSLLGLPGVEPQHF
size: -; D: TRBD1; J: TRBJ1-1; V: TRBV11-2; length: 15; DNA: TGTGCCAGCAGCTTAGGGCGACAGGGTCCACCCGCCGCTTTCTTT; CDR3: CASSLGRQGPPAAFF
size: -; D: -; J: TRBJ1-6; V: TRBV5-8; length: 14; DNA: TGTGCCAGCAGCTACCGGACAGACTATTCACCCCTCCACTTT; CDR3: CASSYRTDYSPLHF
size: -; D: TRBD1; J: TRBJ2-5; V: TRBV29-1; length: 13; DNA: TGCAGCGTTGACCAGACAGGGGGCGAGACCCAGTACTTC; CDR3: CSVDQTGGETQYF
size: -; D: TRBD2; J: TRBJ2-1; V: TRBV2; length: 15; DNA: TGTGCCAGCAGTGAATTTGAAGCGGGGGGAAGTGAGCAGTTCTTC; CDR3: CASSEFEAGGSEQFF
size: -; D: -; J: TRBJ2-2; V: TRBV5-6; length: 14; DNA: TGTGCCAGCAGCTTCAGGGGCACGGCCGGGGAGCTGTTTTTT; CDR3: CASSFRGTAGELFF
size: few; D: TRBD1; J: TRBJ1-2; V: TRBV5-1; length: 14; DNA: TGCGCCAGCAGCAGACAGGGGCTGGACTATGGCTACACCTTC; CDR3: CASSRQGLDYGYTF
size: few; D: -; J: TRBJ1-1; V: TRBV10-1; length: 15; DNA: TGCGCCAGCAGTGAGTCGAAACCCCGAAAGCAGGGAGCTTTCTTT; CDR3: CASSESKPRKQGAFF
size: -; D: -; J: TRBJ2-7; V: TRBV7-2; length: 16; DNA: TGTGCCAGCAGCCAACAGGCTGGGGGCGGTAAGAACGAGCAGTACTTC; CDR3: CASSQQAGGGKNEQYF
size: -; D: -; J: TRBJ2-7; V: TRBV5-4; length: 12; DNA: TGTGCCAGCAGCTCCTCCTCCTACGAGCAGTACTTC; CDR3: CASSSSSYEQYF
size: -; D: TRBD1; J: TRBJ1-6; V: TRBV7-8; length: 16; DNA: TGTGCCAGCCAACAGGACAGGGAATCCTATAATTCACCCCTCCACTTT; CDR3: CASQQDRESYNSPLHF
size: -; D: -; J: TRBJ2-5; V: TRBV5-1; length: 14; DNA: TGCGCCAGCAGCTTGTACCGAAGAGGGGAGACCCAGTACTTC; CDR3: CASSLYRRGETQYF
size: -; D: -; J: TRBJ1-6; V: TRBV18; length: 16; DNA: TGTGCCAGCTCACCGGGAGGGAACTCCTATAATTCACCCCTCCACTTT; CDR3: CASSPGGNSYNSPLHF
size: once; D: -; J: TRBJ1-1; V: TRBV14; length: 14; DNA: TGTGCCAGCAGCCAAGGGCGGGGGAACACTGAAGCTTTCTTT; CDR3: CASSQGRGNTEAFF
size: -; D: -; J: TRBJ1-1; V: TRBV19; length: 13; DNA: TGTGCCAGTAGTATGGGACACAACACTGAAGCTTTCTTT; CDR3: CASSMGHNTEAFF
size: -; D: -; J: TRBJ2-5; V: TRBV6-8; length: 16; DNA: TGTGCCAGCAGGGGGGGGCCGGGAGTGGCGGTAAAGACCCAGTACTTC; CDR3: CASRGGPGVAVKTQYF